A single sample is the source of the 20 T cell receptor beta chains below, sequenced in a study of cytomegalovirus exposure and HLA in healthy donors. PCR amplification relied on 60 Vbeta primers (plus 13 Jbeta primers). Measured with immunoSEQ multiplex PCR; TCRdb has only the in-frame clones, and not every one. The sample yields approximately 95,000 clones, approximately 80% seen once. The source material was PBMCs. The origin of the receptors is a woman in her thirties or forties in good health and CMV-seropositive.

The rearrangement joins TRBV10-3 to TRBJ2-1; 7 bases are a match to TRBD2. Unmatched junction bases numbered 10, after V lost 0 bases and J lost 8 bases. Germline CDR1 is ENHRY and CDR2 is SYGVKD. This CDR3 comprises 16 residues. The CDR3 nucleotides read TGTGCCATCAGTGAGTCTGGGCGGGAGATCGCGGATGAGCAGTTCTTC. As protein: CAISESGREIADEQFF.

The CDR3, as DNA: TGTGCCAGCAGCCATGACTGGTTAACCTCCAATGAGCAGTTCTTC. This encodes CASSHDWLTSNEQFF. This chain connects TRBV2 to TRBJ2-1; the D is unclear. Looked up from germline, CDR1 is SNHLY and CDR2 is FYNNEI. The V end lost 6 bases, the J end lost 6 bases, and 18 bases lay between the germline ends. This CDR3 has 15 amino acids.

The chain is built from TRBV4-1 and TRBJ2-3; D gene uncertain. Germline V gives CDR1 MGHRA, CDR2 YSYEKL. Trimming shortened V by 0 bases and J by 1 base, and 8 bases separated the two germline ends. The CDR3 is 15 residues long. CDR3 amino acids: CASSQDPLGTDTQYF. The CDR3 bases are TGCGCCAGCAGCCAAGATCCCCTTGGCACAGATACGCAGTATTTT.

The CDR3 loop reads CATSRAVGNIQYF. The DNA for the CDR3 is TGTGCCACCAGCAGAGCCGTCGGAAACATTCAGTACTTC. J is TRBJ2-4 and V is TRBV15; D is ambiguous. Germline V CDR1 and CDR2: LNHNV, YYDKDF (reference sequence). CDR3 size: 13 residues. The V and J ends lost 1 base and 6 bases respectively, with 7 bases between them.

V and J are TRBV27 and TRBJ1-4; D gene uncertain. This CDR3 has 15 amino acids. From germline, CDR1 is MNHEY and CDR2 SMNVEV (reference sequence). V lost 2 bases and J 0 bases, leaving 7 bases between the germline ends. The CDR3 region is CASSLRYPTNEKLFF. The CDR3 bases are TGTGCCAGCAGTTTACGGTATCCAACTAATGAAAAACTGTTTTTT.

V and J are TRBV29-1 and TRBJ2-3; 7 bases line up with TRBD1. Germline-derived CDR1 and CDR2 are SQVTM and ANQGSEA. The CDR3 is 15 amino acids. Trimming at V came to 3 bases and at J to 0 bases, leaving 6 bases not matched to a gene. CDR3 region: CSVEGDSTSTDTQYF. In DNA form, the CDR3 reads TGCAGCGTTGAGGGGGACAGTACTAGCACAGATACGCAGTATTTT.

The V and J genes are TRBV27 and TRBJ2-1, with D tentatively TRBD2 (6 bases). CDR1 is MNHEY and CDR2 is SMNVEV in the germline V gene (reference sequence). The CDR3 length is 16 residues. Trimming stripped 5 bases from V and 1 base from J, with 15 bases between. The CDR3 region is CASSPGFGSSYNEQFF. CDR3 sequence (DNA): TGTGCCAGCAGTCCCGGGTTCGGGAGTTCCTACAATGAGCAGTTCTTC.

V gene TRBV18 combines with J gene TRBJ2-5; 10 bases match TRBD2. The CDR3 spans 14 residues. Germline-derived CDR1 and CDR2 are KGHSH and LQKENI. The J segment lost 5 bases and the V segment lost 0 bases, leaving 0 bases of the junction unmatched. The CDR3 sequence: CASSPPGLAETQYF. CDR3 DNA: TGTGCCAGCTCACCACCGGGACTAGCGGAGACCCAGTACTTC. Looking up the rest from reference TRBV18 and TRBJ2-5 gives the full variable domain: NAGVMQNPRHLVRRRGQEARLRCSPMKGHSHVYWYRQLPEEGLKFMVYLQKENIIDESGMPKERFSAEFPKEGPSILRIQQVVRGDSAAYFCASSPPGLAETQYFGPGTRLLVL.

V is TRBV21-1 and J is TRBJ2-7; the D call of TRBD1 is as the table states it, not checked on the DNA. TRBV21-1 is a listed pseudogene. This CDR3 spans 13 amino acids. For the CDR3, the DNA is TGTGCCAGCAGCCAGGTTGGTTTGGACGAGCAGTACTTC. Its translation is CASSQVGLDEQYF.

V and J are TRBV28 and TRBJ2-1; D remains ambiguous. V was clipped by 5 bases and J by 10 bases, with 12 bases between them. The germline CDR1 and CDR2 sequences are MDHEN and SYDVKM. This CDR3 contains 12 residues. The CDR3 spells CASSPGSTEQFF. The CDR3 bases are TGTGCCAGCAGTCCCGGGTCCACGGAGCAGTTCTTC.

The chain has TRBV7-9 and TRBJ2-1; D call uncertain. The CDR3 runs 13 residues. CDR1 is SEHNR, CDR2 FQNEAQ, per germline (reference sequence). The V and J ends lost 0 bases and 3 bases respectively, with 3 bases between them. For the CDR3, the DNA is TGTGCCAGCAGCTTAGCCTTCTACAATGAGCAGTTCTTC. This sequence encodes CASSLAFYNEQFF.

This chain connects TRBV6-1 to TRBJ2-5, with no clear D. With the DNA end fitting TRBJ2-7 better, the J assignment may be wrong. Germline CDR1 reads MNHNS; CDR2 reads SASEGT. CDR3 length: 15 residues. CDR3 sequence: CASSSGSTIYYEQYF. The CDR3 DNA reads TGTGCCAGCAGCTCGGGTAGCACAATCTACTACGAGCAGTACTTC.

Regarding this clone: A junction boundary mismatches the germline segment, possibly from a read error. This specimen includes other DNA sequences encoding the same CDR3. Here the CDR3 DNA reads TGCGCCAGCAGCCCCGCTGCGGGACTAGCGATATACGAGCAGTATTTC. Translation: CASSPAAGLAIYEQYF. The chain combines TRBV4-1 with TRBJ2-7; 10 positions agree with TRBD2. The CDR3 has 16 residues. CDR1 and CDR2 from the germline V gene are MGHRA and YSYEKL.

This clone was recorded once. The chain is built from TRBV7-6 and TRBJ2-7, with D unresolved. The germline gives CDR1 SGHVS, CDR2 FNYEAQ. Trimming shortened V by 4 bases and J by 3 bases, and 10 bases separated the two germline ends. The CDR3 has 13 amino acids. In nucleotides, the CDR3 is TGTGCCAGCAGCTCGGCGGTCCGCTACGAGCAGTACTTC. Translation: CASSSAVRYEQYF.

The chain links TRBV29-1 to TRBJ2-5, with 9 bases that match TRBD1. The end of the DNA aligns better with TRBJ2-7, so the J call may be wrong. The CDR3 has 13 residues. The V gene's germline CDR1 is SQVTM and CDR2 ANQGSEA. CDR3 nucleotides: TGCAGCGTCATGACAGGGGGTAGTTACGAGCAGTACTTC. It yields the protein CSVMTGGSYEQYF.

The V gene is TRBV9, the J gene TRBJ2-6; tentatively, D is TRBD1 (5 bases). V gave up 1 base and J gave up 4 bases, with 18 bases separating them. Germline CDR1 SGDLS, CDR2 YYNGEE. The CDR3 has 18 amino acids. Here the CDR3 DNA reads TGTGCCAGCAGCGTAAGACAGTCCCGGGCGCAGGGGGCCAACGTCCTGACTTTC. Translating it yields CASSVRQSRAQGANVLTF.

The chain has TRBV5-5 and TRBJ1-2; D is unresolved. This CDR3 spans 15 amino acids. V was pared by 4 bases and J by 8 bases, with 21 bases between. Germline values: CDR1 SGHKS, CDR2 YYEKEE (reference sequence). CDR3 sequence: CASSPTIQEAGGYTF. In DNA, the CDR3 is TGTGCCAGCAGCCCCACGATTCAGGAGGCTGGGGGCTACACCTTC.

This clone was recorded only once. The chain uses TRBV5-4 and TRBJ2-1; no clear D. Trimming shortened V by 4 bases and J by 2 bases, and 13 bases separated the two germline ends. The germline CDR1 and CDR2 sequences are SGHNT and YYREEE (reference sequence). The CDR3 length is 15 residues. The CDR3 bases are TGTGCCAGCAGCCCGACCGGGTACGCCTACAATGAGCAGTTCTTC. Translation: CASSPTGYAYNEQFF.

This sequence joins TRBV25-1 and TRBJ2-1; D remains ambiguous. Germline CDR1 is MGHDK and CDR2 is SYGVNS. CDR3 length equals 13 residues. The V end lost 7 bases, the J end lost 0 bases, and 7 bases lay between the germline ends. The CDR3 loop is CASNYGSYNEQFF. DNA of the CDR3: TGTGCCAGCAACTATGGCTCCTACAATGAGCAGTTCTTC. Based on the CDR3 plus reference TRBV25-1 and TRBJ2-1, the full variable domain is EADIYQTPRYLVIGTGKKITLECSQTMGHDKMYWYQQDPGMELHLIHYSYGVNSTEKGDLSSESTVSRIRTEHFPLTLESARPSHTSQYLCASNYGSYNEQFFGPGTRLTVL.

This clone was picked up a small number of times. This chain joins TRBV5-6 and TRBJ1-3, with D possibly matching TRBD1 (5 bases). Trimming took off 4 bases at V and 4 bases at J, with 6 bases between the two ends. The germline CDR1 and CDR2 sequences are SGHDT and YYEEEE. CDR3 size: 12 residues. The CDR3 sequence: CASSRTGNTIYF. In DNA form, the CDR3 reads TGTGCCAGCAGCAGGACAGGAAACACCATATATTTT. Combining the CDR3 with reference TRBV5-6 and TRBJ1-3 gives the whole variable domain DAGVTQSPTHLIKTRGQQVTLRCSPKSGHDTVSWYQQALGQGPQFIFQYYEEEERQRGNFPDRFSGHQFPNYSSELNVNALLLGDSALYLCASSRTGNTIYFGEGSWLTVV.